The text below deals with one TCR beta chain. The data were taken from a study of T cell responses to AZD1222 COVID-19 vaccine. About the research overall: Second-dose intervals near 4 or 12 weeks were combined.

CDR3 length: 17 amino acids. Trimming took 2 bases from V and 2 from J, leaving 18 bases between them. CDR1 MGHRA and CDR2 YSYEKL come from the germline V gene. Method: immunoSEQ multiplex PCR; TCRdb's copy keeps in-frame clones and lacks some. The data hold more than 100,000 clones, with more than 85% observed a single time. This specimen was peripheral blood, taken on day 0 of AZD1222 vaccination. The TCR originated in an adult in good health. This rearrangement joins TRBV4-1 to TRBJ1-1; D gene ambiguous. The CDR3 protein is CASSQIPFLQINTEAFF. The CDR3 DNA follows: TGCGCCAGCAGCCAAATCCCCTTTCTCCAGATCAACACTGAAGCTTTCTTT.